This is a list of T cell receptor beta chains from one sample in a study of blood T cell repertoires in COVID-19. The assay was immunoSEQ multiplex PCR, and TCRdb's table has in-frame clones only and misses some. Of 150,000 to 200,000 clones in the sample, roughly 79% were seen once. The sample taken for sequencing was peripheral blood. The receptors shown here come from a man in his sixties with active or convalescent COVID-19. Both conserved end residues are part of each CDR3. The order of the fields is clone size, J gene, V gene, D gene, CDR3 DNA, CDR3 protein. D genes are given only for firm matches. Size tells how often a clone was seen (once, few, many) or the class of an expanded clone, and some rows leave it out.

-	TRBJ1-2	TRBV6-5	-	TGTGCCAGCAAAAATCGGGGGGCGAGCTACACCTTC	CASKNRGASYTF
-	TRBJ1-1	TRBV12-3/TRBV12-4	TRBD1	TGTGCCAGCAGGCAGACAGGGTCTATAGAAGCTTTCTTT	CASRQTGSIEAFF
-	TRBJ2-1	TRBV28	TRBD1	TGTGCCAGCAGGTCAACAGGGGGCAGGAACAATGAGCAGTTCTTC	CASRSTGGRNNEQFF
-	TRBJ2-5	TRBV7-2	-	TGTGCCAGCAGCAAGACAGTCTTAGAAGAGACCCAGTACTTC	CASSKTVLEETQYF
-	TRBJ2-2	TRBV4-2	TRBD2	TGTGCCAGCAGCCGGGACTATGGAACGGGGGAGCTGTTTTTT	CASSRDYGTGELFF
once	TRBJ2-1	TRBV6-5	TRBD1	TGTGCCAGCACCCCAGGGACAGCCTCCTACAATGAGCAGTTCTTC	CASTPGTASYNEQFF
-	TRBJ2-5	TRBV5-1	TRBD2	TGCGCCAGCAGGATTAGCGGGGGAGAGACCCAGTACTTC	CASRISGGETQYF
-	TRBJ2-1	TRBV28	-	TGTGCCAGCGCCCAGGGGGGAGTCAATGAGCAGTTCTTC	CASAQGGVNEQFF
-	TRBJ2-1	TRBV29-1	-	TGCAGCGCCCCCCGGTCTTCCTACAATGAGCAGTTCTTC	CSAPRSSYNEQFF
-	TRBJ2-7	TRBV7-9	-	TGTGCCAGCAGCGGGCAGGGGAACGAGCAGTACTTC	CASSGQGNEQYF
-	TRBJ1-5	TRBV4-1	TRBD1	TGCGCCAGCAGCCAAGGGGGGACAGCTAGGAATCAGCCCCAGCATTTT	CASSQGGTARNQPQHF
-	TRBJ2-1	TRBV18	TRBD2	TGTGCCAGCTCACCGACTAGCGGGAGCTCCTACAATGAGCAGTTCTTC	CASSPTSGSSYNEQFF
few	TRBJ2-3	TRBV4-2	-	TGTGCCAGCAGCAATACGGGGGAGGCGCAGTATTTT	CASSNTGEAQYF
-	TRBJ1-2	TRBV28	-	TGTGCCAGCAGTTTAGGGGCCTCGTCTTATGGCTACACCTTC	CASSLGASSYGYTF
-	TRBJ1-2	TRBV28	TRBD1	TGTGCCAGCAGTACCGGGACAGGGGGCTATGGCTACACCTTC	CASSTGTGGYGYTF
-	TRBJ2-6	TRBV7-2	-	TGTGCCAGCAGCTTAGGGACACCAAGGGCCAACGTCCTGACTTTC	CASSLGTPRANVLTF
-	TRBJ1-2	TRBV10-3	TRBD1	TGTGCCATCAGTGAGAGTCAGGGGGTATATGGCTACACCTTC	CAISESQGVYGYTF
few	TRBJ1-4	TRBV19	TRBD1	TGTGCCAGTAATCCCGGACAGGGCGGTGGAAAACTGTTTTTT	CASNPGQGGGKLFF
-	TRBJ2-5	TRBV7-2	TRBD2	TGTGCCGCGGGGGAGCGGGAGACCCAGTACTTC	CAAGERETQYF
-	TRBJ2-7	TRBV4-3	-	TGCGCCAGCAGCCTCCAGGCAGCCGGCTACGAGCAGTACTTC	CASSLQAAGYEQYF
-	TRBJ2-3	TRBV7-2	TRBD2	TGTGCCAGCAGCTTTAGCGGGAGAGTGGATACGCAGTATTTT	CASSFSGRVDTQYF
once	TRBJ2-5	TRBV7-8	-	TGTGCCAGCAGCTTAGGAGTGGAAGAGACCCAGTACTTC	CASSLGVEETQYF
-	TRBJ2-1	TRBV4-1	-	TGCGCCAGCAGCCAAGACCCAACCGGGACTCTTGGATACAATGAGCAGTTCTTC	CASSQDPTGTLGYNEQFF
once	TRBJ1-2	TRBV30	TRBD1	TGTGCCTGGCTAGGACTGGACAGGGGATATGGCTACACCTTC	CAWLGLDRGYGYTF
few	TRBJ2-1	TRBV5-5	TRBD2	TGTGCCAGCAGCCCCGGGACTAGCGGTTACAATGAGCAGTTCTTC	CASSPGTSGYNEQFF
-	TRBJ2-5	TRBV3-1/TRBV3-2	-	TGTGCCAGCAGCCAGGCGGACAAAGAGACCCAGTACTTC	CASSQADKETQYF
-	TRBJ1-2	TRBV3-1/TRBV3-2	TRBD1	TGTGCCAGCAGCCTAACAGGGGGCCTCTATGGCTACACCTTC	CASSLTGGLYGYTF
-	TRBJ2-7	TRBV4-1	TRBD2	TGCGCCAGCAGCCAAGAGCCCCCCGGGCCTAGCGGGAACTCCTACGAGCAGTACTTC	CASSQEPPGPSGNSYEQYF
-	TRBJ2-2	TRBV7-2	-	TGTGCCAGCAGCTTAATAGCGGCGGAAACCGGGGAGCTGTTTTTT	CASSLIAAETGELFF
few	TRBJ2-3	TRBV7-8	TRBD2	TGTGCCAGCAGCCACAGACTAGCGGGAGTCACAGATACGCAGTATTTT	CASSHRLAGVTDTQYF
-	TRBJ1-4	TRBV7-8	-	TGTGCCAGCAGCATGGCGGGGGCAACTAATGAAAAACTGTTTTTT	CASSMAGATNEKLFF
-	TRBJ2-4	TRBV30	-	TGTGCCTGGAGTAATCACAGGCTGAAAGTCAAAAACATTCAGTACTTC	CAWSNHRLKVKNIQYF
-	TRBJ2-5	TRBV9	TRBD2	TGTGCCAGCAGAGTCGGACTAGCGGGAGGAGAGACCCAGTACTTC	CASRVGLAGGETQYF
-	TRBJ1-5	TRBV10-3	-	TGTGCCATCAGTGAGGAGGGAATTTCCTTTTATAGCAATCAGCCCCAGCATTTT	CAISEEGISFYSNQPQHF
-	TRBJ2-3	TRBV12-5	TRBD1	TGTGCTAGTGGTCAGGGGGCAGGAGGCACAGATACGCAGTATTTT	CASGQGAGGTDTQYF
-	TRBJ2-7	TRBV4-2	-	TGTGCCAGCAGCCAAGATCTCGGCGGGACCTACGAGCAGTACTTC	CASSQDLGGTYEQYF
-	TRBJ1-2	TRBV28	TRBD1	TGTGCCAGCAGTACCCCACAGGGGGCGCGGGGCGGCTACACCTTC	CASSTPQGARGGYTF
-	TRBJ2-1	TRBV2	TRBD2	TGTGCCAGCACCCTGGACGGGAGGGGCTACAATGAGCAGTTCTTC	CASTLDGRGYNEQFF
-	TRBJ1-4	TRBV19	-	TGTGCCTGCCAAAGAGGGATCAGTGAAAAACTGTTTTTT	CACQRGISEKLFF
few	TRBJ2-7	TRBV10-3	-	TGTGCCATCGGAAAGACTAGTCTCGACGAGCAGTACTTC	CAIGKTSLDEQYF
-	TRBJ1-1	TRBV14	TRBD1	TGTGCCAGCAGCCCCCGGAGGGGGCTCTCGGTCACTGAAGCTTTCTTT	CASSPRRGLSVTEAFF
-	TRBJ1-1	TRBV6-6	-	TGTGCCAGCAGTTACGCAGTTGGGAACACTGAAGCTTTCTTT	CASSYAVGNTEAFF
-	TRBJ2-1	TRBV5-4	TRBD2	TGTGCCAGCAGCGCTAGCGGGAGTTCCTACAATGAGCAGTTCTTC	CASSASGSSYNEQFF
-	TRBJ1-4	TRBV3-1/TRBV3-2	-	TGTGCCAGCAGCCATGCAGGGGTCGTTAATGAAAAACTGTTTTTT	CASSHAGVVNEKLFF
-	TRBJ1-3	TRBV3-1/TRBV3-2	-	TGTGCCAGCAGCCAAGATACAGGGCGGGGAAACACCATATATTTT	CASSQDTGRGNTIYF
-	TRBJ2-7	TRBV5-4	TRBD1	TGTGCCAGCAGCCCCGGGACAGGGTCCATCGGTTTACACGAGCAGTACTTC	CASSPGTGSIGLHEQYF
-	TRBJ1-5	TRBV28	-	TGTGCCAGCAGTTTCTCAATGGGGGGTCAGCCCCAGCATTTT	CASSFSMGGQPQHF
-	TRBJ2-5	TRBV6-6	TRBD2	TGTGCCAGCAGTTATCTAGCGGGAGGGAGGGAGACCCAGTACTTC	CASSYLAGGRETQYF
-	TRBJ2-7	TRBV19	TRBD2	TGTGCCAGTAGTGACACTAGCGGGAACTCCTACGAGCAGTACTTC	CASSDTSGNSYEQYF
-	TRBJ1-6	TRBV28	TRBD1	TGTGCCAGCAGCCTAGGACAGGGTGGCACCTATAATTCACCCCTCCACTTT	CASSLGQGGTYNSPLHF
few	TRBJ1-3	TRBV30	TRBD1	TGTGCCTGGAGTGCGGGACAGGGGGTGGACACCATATATTTT	CAWSAGQGVDTIYF
-	TRBJ1-2	TRBV5-1	TRBD1	TGCGCCAGCAACCAGGGACAGCCTAACTATGGCTACACCTTC	CASNQGQPNYGYTF